This TCR beta chain comes out of a study of blood T cell repertoires in COVID-19 (dated by TCRdb to 2018 to 2020). With respect to the entire study: Samples from collaborators originated in the United States, Italy and Spain and spanned both the acute and convalescent phases of COVID-19. The repertoires were made available in a free public database intended to serve as a resource for research on the immune response to SARS-CoV-2. The material from the prospective study consisted of cDNA or gDNA derived from T cells, B-cell-depleted T cells, or PBMCs. The dataset comprised deeply sampled blood TCRbeta repertoires from subjects exposed to, actively infected with, or recovered from COVID-19. A de-identified subject ID, COVID-19 status, age in years and sex were almost always included in the sample metadata. HLA class I and class II types, where available, came from metadata supplied by the sample provider rather than from assay-based typing. The samples were drawn from two sources: the first 160 participants of the ongoing ImmuneRACE study, and 950 to 1,500 subjects contributed by 6 global collaborators.

TCRbeta CDR3 regions were amplified from genomic DNA by means of the immunoSEQ Assay, a bias-controlled multiplex PCR. The authors processed their data as follows. The number of nucleated cells in each sample was estimated by amplification of reference gene primers within the assay. To quantify the absolute abundance of each unique TCRbeta CDR3 rearrangement, sequence reads were collapsed and filtered. Productive Simpson clonality was computed per sample as the square root of Simpson's diversity index over productive rearrangements. TCRdb took over this immuneACCESS table, retaining in-frame rearrangements with V and J assigned. Such tables are incomplete; in checked studies, under half of the missing clones stem from an unresolved V gene, and the remainder is unexplained. V and J calls and clone size follow that table, whereas D and trimming were derived from the DNA. The sample records about 83,000 clones, 86% of which are singletons. About a fifth of the sample goes to the ten largest clones.

The CDR3 runs 11 amino acids, cysteine and phenylalanine included. Only the CDR3 region is kept as DNA, spanning 33 bases read in frame from base 1. The V and J ends are trimmed by 7 bases and 2 bases, leaving 8 bases between them. The germline V gene provides CDR1 SQVTM and CDR2 ANQGSEA. Collaborating institutions collected whole blood in K2EDTA tubes following their own protocols. For TCRbeta analysis, collaborator samples were shipped as frozen whole blood, as isolated PBMCs, or as DNA extracted from either sample type. Beyond this particular receptor, the publication reports: The quantity of clinical and demographic metadata differed by source and by participant and was supplied without curation.

As regards this clone: This receptor's antigen is unknown. Base-call qualities are not available, and no considerably larger clone is one nucleotide away.

The clonotype was recovered from an elderly woman in a cohort sampled during active or convalescent COVID-19. Specimen: peripheral blood. The rearrangement joined TRBV29-1 to TRBJ1-2; too little of a D gene remains to name it. CDR3 reads: CSADGNYGYTF. The bases read TGCAGCGCGGACGGGAACTATGGCTACACCTTC. With all but the CDR3 taken from the reference TRBV29-1 and TRBJ1-2 genes, the full variable domain is: SAVISQKPSRDICQRGTSLTIQCQVDSQVTMMFWYRQQPGQSLTLIATANQGSEATYESGFVIDKFPISRPNLTFSTLTVSNMSPEDSSIYLCSADGNYGYTFGSGTRLTVV.